Listed below are T cell receptor beta chains from one sample, sequenced in a study of brain T cells in children with intractable seizures. Here immunoSEQ multiplex PCR was the method, and the copy in TCRdb shows in-frame clones only, minus some. This table has approximately 330,000 clones, about 93% appearing once. Sequences were derived from peripheral blood, sampled approximately 5 months after surgery. The receptors derive from a boy in the first two years of life with tuberous sclerosis and intractable seizures. Each CDR3 is given with its conserved first and last residue. A D gene is named only where the DNA matches it firmly. Clone size is not always given. Where it is, it says once, few, many or a class for expanded clones.

v_gene	abundance	d_gene	j_gene	CDR3aa	CDR3nt
TRBV30	.	.	TRBJ1-1	CAWSVVSTNTEAFF	TGTGCCTGGAGTGTGGTCAGCACGAACACTGAAGCTTTCTTT
TRBV21-1	.	.	TRBJ1-5	CASSLLNDRSNQPQHF	TGTGCCAGCAGCCTACTAAACGACAGAAGCAATCAGCCCCAGCATTTT
TRBV7-9	.	TRBD1	TRBJ1-1	CASSPKGTVRVPNTEAFF	TGTGCCAGCAGCCCCAAGGGGACAGTTCGGGTTCCGAACACTGAAGCTTTCTTT
TRBV20-1	.	.	TRBJ1-2	CSAHRSSSYTF	TGCAGTGCGCACAGGTCTTCGAGCTACACCTTC
TRBV7-7	.	TRBD2	TRBJ2-7	CASGGDRALYEQYF	TGTGCTAGCGGGGGGGACAGAGCCCTCTACGAGCAGTACTTC
TRBV4-1	.	.	TRBJ1-6	CASSQEGGTENNSPLHF	TGCGCCAGCAGCCAAGAGGGAGGGACGGAAAATAATTCACCCCTCCACTTT
TRBV10-3	.	TRBD2	TRBJ2-3	CAISESRTRSDTQYF	TGTGCCATCAGTGAGTCTCGGACTAGATCCGATACGCAGTATTTT
TRBV6-5	.	.	TRBJ1-1	CASSPRGDTEAFF	TGTGCCAGCAGCCCAAGGGGAGATACTGAAGCTTTCTTT
TRBV6-4	.	TRBD1	TRBJ2-7	CASSDFSGRGSGEQYF	TGTGCCAGCAGTGACTTTAGTGGCAGGGGGAGTGGCGAGCAGTACTTC
TRBV19	.	.	TRBJ1-2	CATRDGGHNYGYTF	TGTGCCACTCGGGATGGGGGACACAACTATGGCTACACCTTC
TRBV7-9	.	.	TRBJ2-1	CASSVSDSDLSGDEQFF	TGTGCCAGCAGCGTATCAGATTCGGACCTTTCGGGGGATGAGCAGTTCTTC
TRBV6-5	.	TRBD1	TRBJ1-2	CASSYSGQGANGYTF	TGTGCCAGCAGTTACTCAGGACAGGGGGCGAATGGCTACACCTTC
TRBV27	.	TRBD2	TRBJ2-1	CASTPGLAGSSEQFF	TGTGCCAGCACCCCGGGACTAGCGGGATCGAGTGAGCAGTTCTTC
TRBV5-1	once	.	TRBJ1-1	CASSFRAAGTEAFF	TGCGCCAGCAGCTTTAGGGCTGCGGGCACTGAAGCTTTCTTT
TRBV6-5	once	TRBD1	TRBJ1-2	CASSRQTGKGGYTF	TGTGCCAGCAGCCGTCAGACAGGGAAAGGTGGCTACACCTTC
TRBV5-1	once	.	TRBJ1-1	CASSLESFAGTDTEAFF	TGCGCCAGCAGCTTGGAAAGTTTCGCAGGGACCGACACTGAAGCTTTCTTT
TRBV27	.	.	TRBJ1-1	CASSLSGTSETFF	TGTGCCAGCAGTTTATCAGGGACATCGGAAACTTTCTTT